The 10 T cell receptor beta chains in this list originate from one sample, sequenced in a study of immune evolution from preneoplasia to lung adenocarcinoma. Assay used: immunoSEQ multiplex PCR; TCRdb lists only in-frame clones, some missing. Of around 20,000 clones listed, approximately 71% are singletons. Material for sequencing was FFPE invasive lung adenocarcinoma tissue. The source of these receptors is a person in their sixties with lung adenocarcinoma.

This clone showed up just once. The chain recombines TRBV4-2 with TRBJ2-6, with D possibly being TRBD1 (6 bases). CDR3 size: 16 residues. V lost 4 bases and J lost 0, with 10 bases in between. Germline lookup yields CDR1 LGHNA and CDR2 YNFKEQ. The chain's CDR3 is CASSPQGISGANVLTF. The CDR3 DNA reads as TGTGCCAGCAGCCCGCAGGGGATCTCTGGGGCCAACGTCCTGACTTTC.

V usage is TRBV27 and J usage is TRBJ2-7, with 8 bases aligning to TRBD1. CDR1 and CDR2 (germline): MNHEY, SMNVEV (reference sequence). Trimming cost V 3 bases and J 6 bases; bases outside gene matches: 7. This CDR3 contains 14 residues. CDR3 coding DNA: TGTGCCAGCAGTTTCAGGGGGCAGTATGGCGAGCAGTACTTC. Protein product: CASSFRGQYGEQYF.

The rearrangement links TRBV7-3 to TRBJ2-5; D uncertain. Germline CDR1 and CDR2: SGHTA and FQGTGA. Trimming stripped 4 bases from V and 2 bases from J, with 8 bases between. The CDR3 has 13 amino acids. The CDR3 loop reads CASSYGSQETQYF. The CDR3, as DNA: TGTGCCAGCAGCTACGGGTCACAAGAGACCCAGTACTTC.

The chain couples TRBV28 to TRBJ2-5; 9 bases are a match to TRBD1. The germline V gene has CDR1 MDHEN and CDR2 SYDVKM. This CDR3 is built from 15 residues. V dropped 3 bases and J dropped 5; count of bases not matched to a gene: 7. The CDR3 coding sequence is TGTGCCAGCAGTTTGACAGGGGGGGGCCAGGAGACCCAGTACTTC. Protein product: CASSLTGGGQETQYF.

V usage is TRBV27 and J usage is TRBJ2-7; D might be TRBD2 (5 bases). Germline loops: CDR1 MNHEY, CDR2 SMNVEV (reference sequence). Trimming took 3 bases from V and 5 from J, leaving 8 bases between them. CDR3 size: 12 residues. CDR3 residues: CASSFFGDEQYF. CDR3 DNA: TGTGCCAGCAGTTTTTTCGGGGACGAGCAGTACTTC.

The table lists this clone with a few counts. The chain uses TRBV7-9 and TRBJ1-2, with unresolved D. V lost 3 bases to trimming and J lost 0 bases, with 11 bases between them. The length of the CDR3 is 15 residues. Germline V CDR1 and CDR2: SEHNR, FQNEAQ (reference sequence). This CDR3 is CASSFAGGSNYGYTF. CDR3 in DNA: TGTGCCAGCAGCTTTGCAGGCGGGTCTAACTATGGCTACACCTTC.

This clone was found a few times. This sample includes further DNA sequences coding for the same CDR3. The chain links TRBV28 to TRBJ1-2; possible D gene TRBD1, 5 bases. Trimming left V 4 bases short and J 2 bases short, with 14 bases between. The CDR3 is 15 amino acids. Germline CDR1 is MDHEN and CDR2 is SYDVKM. As DNA, the CDR3 is TGTGCCAGCAGTTCGGCCCCGGGACGGAACTATGGCTACACCTTC. It specifies CASSSAPGRNYGYTF.

The chain joins TRBV14 to TRBJ1-5; weak D call: TRBD1 (5 bases). The CDR3 sequence is 16 residues long. The germline V gene encodes CDR1 SGHDN and CDR2 FVKESK. V was shortened by 4 bases and J by 7 bases, with 20 bases between the two germline ends. This chain's CDR3 is CASSRPGGGPGQPQHF. The CDR3 coding sequence is TGTGCCAGCAGCCGCCCCGGGGGGGGACCGGGGCAGCCCCAGCATTTT.

V is TRBV6-6 and J is TRBJ2-1, with 12 positions matching TRBD2. CDR1 is MNHNY, CDR2 SVGAGI, per germline (reference sequence). The CDR3 is made up of 16 amino acids. Trimming at V came to 5 bases and at J to 9 bases, leaving 11 bases not matched to a gene. The CDR3 here is CASSTRTSGTFTEQFF. The CDR3 DNA reads TGTGCCAGCAGTACCCGGACTAGCGGGACTTTTACTGAGCAGTTCTTC.

The chain links TRBV2 to TRBJ2-7; 7 positions agree with TRBD2. V lost 3 bases to trimming and J lost 5 bases; unmatched junction nucleotides: 4. Germline lookup yields CDR1 SNHLY and CDR2 FYNNEI. This CDR3 is built from 13 residues. The CDR3 sequence is CASSERESNEQYF. CDR3 nucleotides: TGTGCCAGCAGTGAGCGGGAGTCCAACGAGCAGTACTTC.